This note documents a single T cell receptor beta chain sequence. Germline CDR1 MDHEN, CDR2 SYDVKM. The V gene lost 1 base and the J gene lost 4 bases, with 7 bases spanning the gap. The CDR3 has 13 residues. The data originate from a study of control samples from healthy donors and cancer patients. Profiling relied on immunoSEQ multiplex PCR, and the TCRdb table lists in-frame clones only, not all of them. The sample includes about 140,000 clones, 88% of them seen just once. The TCR was taken from a man between 18 and 35 years old in good health. This chain links TRBV28 with TRBJ1-1; possibly TRBD1 for D (5 bases). The sample comprised blood. The CDR3 nucleotides are TGTGCCAGCAGTTTATCTGGGGCCACTGAAGCTTTCTTT. This encodes CASSLSGATEAFF.